Presented here are 25 T cell receptor beta chains from one specimen sequenced in a study of patients and donors after allogeneic stem cell transplantation. A single record per CDR3 protein comes from TCRdb applying MiXCR to the RT-PCR reads. The sample lists hundreds of thousands of distinct CDR3 sequences, approximately 16% occurring once. Material for sequencing was blood, either unsorted or a sorted T cell fraction (not recorded which). Source of these receptors: a human donor who was either an allogeneic HSCT recipient or a stem cell or donor lymphocyte infusion donor (not recorded which). It is not recorded whose cells these are; they may come from a transplant donor.

The rearrangement links TRBV18 to TRBJ1-3; D gene unclear. The V and J ends lost 0 bases and 7 bases respectively, with 16 bases between them. CDR3 length: 16 residues. Germline lookup yields CDR1 KGHSH and CDR2 LQKENI. As DNA, the CDR3 is TGTGCCAGCTCACCACCGAAATTGATTGCCGGGAACACCATATATTTT. Translating gives CASSPPKLIAGNTIYF.

This clonotype was counted many times. V gene TRBV27 combines with J gene TRBJ2-2; no clear D. V was shortened by 5 bases and J by 5 bases, with 9 bases between the two germline ends. From germline, CDR1 is MNHEY and CDR2 SMNVEV (reference sequence). CDR3 size: 13 residues. The CDR3 region is CASSVLFTGELFF. CDR3 nucleotides: TGTGCCAGCAGTGTACTATTTACCGGGGAGCTGTTTTTT.

Comment on this clonotype: A much larger clonotype is one base distant, so this may be a read error. The chain uses TRBV12-3 or TRBV12-4 and TRBJ2-1; D not resolved. There are 10 residues in the CDR3. CDR3 DNA sequence: TGTGCCGGCAGTTTTAATGAGCAGTTCTTC. Its protein product is CAGSFNEQFF.

This clonotype showed up many times. This chain links TRBV12-3 or TRBV12-4 with TRBJ2-1; 7 positions match TRBD1. The CDR3 contains 13 residues. Trimming removed 10 bases from V and 2 bases from J; junction bases left unmatched: 5. DNA for the CDR3: TGTGCCATCCGGGACAGAGCCTACAATGAGCAGTTCTTC. This sequence encodes CAIRDRAYNEQFF.

V gene TRBV28 combines with J gene TRBJ2-7; 9 bases fit TRBD2. J gave up 4 bases and V 7 bases, and 5 bases lay outside the gene matches. The CDR3 sequence is 13 residues long. Germline lookup yields CDR1 MDHEN and CDR2 SYDVKM. CDR3 DNA: TGTGCCAGCAACCAGGGACTAGCTTACGAGCAGTACTTC. Its protein is CASNQGLAYEQYF.

The chain employs TRBV5-8 and TRBJ1-3, with no clear D. The CDR3 runs to 16 residues. V dropped 0 bases and J dropped 0 bases, with 10 bases sitting between them. Germline V CDR1 and CDR2: SGHTS, YDEGEE. The CDR3 loop is CASSLGTKSSGNTIYF. The CDR3 DNA sequence: TGTGCCAGCAGCTTGGGGACGAAGAGCTCTGGAAACACCATATATTTT.

This clonotype was counted at least ten times. This chain connects TRBV12-3 or TRBV12-4 to TRBJ2-7; unclear D gene. V lost 5 bases and J 2 bases, leaving 10 bases between the germline ends. The CDR3 is made up of 13 amino acids. In DNA, the CDR3 is TGTGCCAGCAGTAAACAGTCTACCTACGAGCAGTACTTC. Its translation is CASSKQSTYEQYF.

This chain joins TRBV6-2 or TRBV6-3 and TRBJ1-2; D unclear. The germline CDR1 and CDR2 sequences are MNHEY and SVGEGT. V was clipped by 7 bases and J by 4 bases, with 16 bases between them. This CDR3 is built from 14 residues. Written as DNA, the CDR3 is TGTGCCAGCATAGCCAGAGGACGGTTCTATGGCTACACCTTC. Amino acids: CASIARGRFYGYTF.

This clonotype was observed many times. The chain links TRBV2 to TRBJ2-2; 7 bases agree with TRBD1. The CDR3 is 15 residues long. The V gene end was trimmed by 5 bases and the J gene end by 5 bases; junction bases not matched to a gene: 8. Germline V gene lookup returns CDR1 SNHLY and CDR2 FYNNEI. CDR3: CASSRQGLRTGELFF. The CDR3 DNA is TGTGCCAGCAGTCGACAGGGTTTGAGAACCGGGGAGCTGTTTTTT.

At least ten counts were recorded for this clonotype. The chain joins TRBV12-3 or TRBV12-4 to TRBJ2-4, with TRBD1 matching 10 bases. This CDR3 is 15 amino acids long. J gave up 4 bases and V 5 bases, and 5 bases lay outside the gene matches. CDR3 coding DNA: TGTGCCAGCAGTCCCCCGGGACAGGGGAAAAACATTCAGTACTTC. It specifies CASSPPGQGKNIQYF.

In its sample, this clonotype was seen a few times. This chain joins TRBV7-2 and TRBJ2-3; possible D gene TRBD2, 6 bases. Deletions cut 2 bases from V and 8 bases from J, with 8 bases between. The CDR3 is made up of 12 amino acids. Germline V gives CDR1 SGHTA, CDR2 FQGNSA. CDR3 sequence reads: CASSLKAGTQYF. CDR3 nucleotide sequence: TGTGCCAGCAGCTTAAAAGCGGGTACGCAGTATTTT.

The V and J genes are TRBV20-1 and TRBJ1-5, with 8 bases matching TRBD1. The CDR3 spans 13 residues. Germline values: CDR1 DFQATT, CDR2 SNEGSKA (reference sequence). The V and J ends lost 2 bases and 6 bases, in that order; junction bases with no gene match: 3. The CDR3 here is CSARIDRGQPQHF. The CDR3 DNA reads TGCAGTGCTAGAATCGACAGGGGTCAGCCCCAGCATTTT.

This clonotype has just a few counts. CDR3 residues: CASSFGSSNQPQHF. The CDR3 coding sequence is TGTGCCAGCAGTTTCGGCAGTAGCAATCAGCCCCAGCATTTT. This chain uses TRBV12-3 or TRBV12-4 with TRBJ1-5; no clear D. The V end was cut by 3 bases, the J end by 0 bases, with 6 bases between. CDR3 size: 14 residues.

This clonotype has at least ten counts. This rearrangement joins TRBV12-3 or TRBV12-4 to TRBJ2-1; 9 nucleotides agree with TRBD2. J lost 7 bases, V lost 2 bases, and 15 bases had no gene match. The CDR3 covers 18 residues. The CDR3 here is CASSLRPLGGRAGNEQFF. The CDR3 region has the DNA TGTGCCAGCAGTTTAAGGCCTCTTGGCGGGAGGGCCGGGAATGAGCAGTTCTTC.

The V call is TRBV28, the J call TRBJ1-1; D perhaps matches TRBD1 (6 bases). This CDR3 is built from 17 residues. Germline V gene sequence: CDR1 MDHEN, CDR2 SYDVKM. The germline V and J ends were trimmed by 3 bases and 3 bases, with 20 bases remaining between them. CDR3 loop: CASSFGGLLGSDTEAFF. DNA for the CDR3: TGTGCCAGCAGTTTTGGGGGCCTGTTGGGGTCGGACACTGAAGCTTTCTTT.

This clonotype was seen a few times. This chain joins TRBV11-3 and TRBJ2-1; no reliable D call. This CDR3 comprises 11 residues. V shed 6 bases and J shed 8 bases, with 8 bases lying between them. Germline V CDR1 and CDR2: SGHNT, YENEEA. The CDR3 reads CASSRVDEQFF. CDR3 in DNA: TGTGCCAGCAGTCGGGTGGATGAGCAGTTCTTC.

The chain is built from TRBV5-1 and TRBJ1-2; a possible D gene is TRBD1 (6 bases). Trimming pared 3 bases from V and 6 bases from J, leaving 15 bases between. Germline CDR1 is SGHRS and CDR2 is YFSETQ. The CDR3 has 14 residues. In DNA form, the CDR3 reads TGCGCCAGCAGCTCGCTCCCGGGGGCAAATGGCTACACCTTC. Its translation: CASSSLPGANGYTF.

The chain has TRBV5-1 and TRBJ1-1, with 8 bases identical to TRBD1. The germline CDR1 and CDR2 sequences are SGHRS and YFSETQ. The V segment lost 2 bases and the J segment 4 bases; nucleotides outside the gene matches: 4. This CDR3 spans 14 amino acids. The CDR3: CASSLNRGGTEAFF. The DNA for the CDR3 is TGCGCCAGCAGCTTAAACAGGGGGGGCACTGAAGCTTTCTTT.

This clonotype has ten or more counts. V usage is TRBV12-3 or TRBV12-4 and J usage is TRBJ2-2, with 7 bases identical to TRBD2. With V trimmed by 4 bases and J by 5 bases, 7 bases remained unmatched. The CDR3 consists of 15 residues. In nucleotides, the CDR3 is TGTGCCAGCAGTTCTGCGGCGGGGGAGACCGGGGAGCTGTTTTTT. Its protein is CASSSAAGETGELFF.

The sample holds a few counts of this clonotype. The chain has TRBV29-1 and TRBJ2-5, with 15 positions matching TRBD2. J was trimmed by 7 bases and V by 6 bases; bases with no gene match: 12. Germline CDR1 reads SQVTM; CDR2 reads ANQGSEA. The CDR3 sequence is 16 residues long. The CDR3 protein is CSVAPGLAGGPGTQYF. For the CDR3, the DNA is TGCAGCGTCGCTCCGGGACTAGCGGGGGGCCCGGGGACCCAGTACTTC.

V usage is TRBV4-1 and J usage is TRBJ2-7; D might be TRBD1 (5 bases). Germline CDR1 and CDR2: MGHRA and YSYEKL. V shed 1 base and J shed 5 bases, with 21 bases lying between them. This CDR3 has 17 amino acids. For the CDR3, the DNA is TGCGCCAGCAGCCAAGGCCAAACAGTAATAGGGGTTCACGAGCAGTACTTC. It is translated as CASSQGQTVIGVHEQYF.

The chain is built from TRBV9 and TRBJ1-2; D possibly corresponds to TRBD1 (6 bases). The V end lost 4 bases, the J end lost 4 bases, and 17 bases lay between the germline ends. Germline values: CDR1 SGDLS, CDR2 YYNGEE. This CDR3 comprises 15 residues. This CDR3 is CASSSGQISIYGYTF. The DNA of the CDR3 is TGTGCCAGCAGCTCCGGACAGATTTCGATCTATGGCTACACCTTC.

This clonotype appeared a few times. The chain recombines TRBV20-1 with TRBJ1-2, with a possible D match to TRBD1 (6 bases). This CDR3 is built from 14 residues. Germline V gives CDR1 DFQATT, CDR2 SNEGSKA (reference sequence). V was shortened by 5 bases and J by 8 bases, with 21 bases between the two germline ends. CDR3 amino acids: CSAARDNLGGGYTF. The CDR3 region has the DNA TGCAGTGCTGCCCGGGACAACCTTGGAGGGGGCTACACCTTC.

This clonotype has more than one count but fewer than ten. Its ends do not fully match the called genes, so a read error is possible. The gene calls are TRBV14 and TRBJ1-2; no firm D call. The CDR3 runs to 12 residues. The germline gives CDR1 SGHDN, CDR2 FVKESK. In DNA form, the CDR3 reads TGTGCCAGCAGCACTGGCGCCACAAAAGGGCAGTTC. Its translation is CASSTGATKGQF.

This clonotype showed up just a few times. V and J are TRBV24-1 and TRBJ2-7; the D gene could be TRBD1 or TRBD2 (5 bases each). The germline V gene encodes CDR1 KGHDR and CDR2 SFDVKD. CDR3 length equals 13 residues. V was trimmed by 5 bases and J by 5 bases, leaving 12 bases between them. CDR3 nucleotide sequence: TGTGCCACCAGTGCGGCAGGGACCCACGAGCAGTACTTC. This sequence encodes CATSAAGTHEQYF.